The 9 T cell receptor beta chains presented below share a single source sample, sequenced in a study of PD-1 blockade in classical Hodgkin lymphoma. Repertoires were generated with immunoSEQ multiplex PCR, while TCRdb's copy carries only in-frame clones and drops some. The sample consists of about 25,000 clones, 81% of them appearing once. Every patient experienced relapse after autologous stem cell transplantation, and brentuximab vedotin exposure varied. Sample: peripheral blood mononuclear cells (PBMCs), taken before the second cycle of nivolumab. These receptors all stem from a human donor with classical Hodgkin lymphoma.

The chain carries TRBV27 and TRBJ2-1; 12 nucleotides align to TRBD2. CDR3 size: 16 residues. V was pared by 4 bases and J by 7 bases, with 8 bases of the junction left unmatched. The germline gives CDR1 MNHEY, CDR2 SMNVEV (reference sequence). This CDR3 is CASSSGRLAGVNEQFF. Here the CDR3 DNA reads TGTGCCAGCAGTTCAGGCCGACTAGCGGGAGTTAATGAGCAGTTCTTC.

The CDR3 region is CASSQRARSNEQFF. In DNA form, the CDR3 reads TGCGCCAGCAGCCAAAGGGCCAGGAGCAATGAGCAGTTCTTC. The gene calls are TRBV4-1 and TRBJ2-1; no reliable D call. Trimming took off 2 bases at V and 6 bases at J, with 11 bases between the two ends. Per the germline V gene, CDR1 is MGHRA and CDR2 is YSYEKL. CDR3 length: 14 residues.

The sample holds a few counts of this clone. The chain links TRBV19 to TRBJ1-1; D remains ambiguous. The germline V gene encodes CDR1 LNHDA and CDR2 SQIVND (reference sequence). V lost 6 bases and J 7 bases, leaving 12 bases between the germline ends. There are 12 residues in the CDR3. The DNA for the CDR3 is TGTGCCAGTAGCCTGACGGGATATGAAGCTTTCTTT. As protein: CASSLTGYEAFF.

V usage is TRBV5-1 and J usage is TRBJ2-3; either TRBD1 or TRBD2 may supply D (5 bases each). The V gene lost 0 bases and the J gene lost 1 base, with 9 bases spanning the gap. The germline V gene encodes CDR1 SGHRS and CDR2 YFSETQ. This CDR3 region has 15 residues. CDR3 sequence: CASSLGGDRTDTQYF. The CDR3 nucleotides read TGCGCCAGCAGCTTGGGAGGGGATCGCACAGATACGCAGTATTTT.

The chain links TRBV30 to TRBJ2-5; 10 bases align to TRBD2. From germline, CDR1 is GTSNPN and CDR2 SVGIG (reference sequence). V lost 4 bases to trimming and J lost 7 bases; unmatched junction nucleotides: 6. The length of the CDR3 is 13 residues. This chain's CDR3 is CAWTSGRHGTQYF. CDR3 coding DNA: TGTGCCTGGACTAGCGGGAGACATGGGACCCAGTACTTC.

The chain is built from TRBV7-9 and TRBJ2-7; D is ambiguous. This CDR3 has 13 amino acids. Trimming took off 6 bases at V and 5 bases at J, with 14 bases between the two ends. Germline V gene sequence: CDR1 SEHNR, CDR2 FQNEAQ (reference sequence). CDR3 sequence: CASRSPTAHEQYF. For the CDR3, the DNA is TGTGCCAGCAGAAGCCCCACTGCCCACGAGCAGTACTTC.

This clone was seen only a few times. This rearrangement joins TRBV7-9 to TRBJ1-2, with 8 bases lining up with TRBD1. The length of the CDR3 is 13 residues. Trimming took 8 bases from V and 6 from J; bases not matched to a gene: 8. From germline, CDR1 is SEHNR and CDR2 FQNEAQ (reference sequence). The CDR3 spells CASRSQGANGYTF. The CDR3 nucleotides are TGTGCCAGCCGTAGTCAGGGGGCAAATGGCTACACCTTC.

The chain combines TRBV18 with TRBJ1-3; D is uncertain. The CDR3 is 18 residues long. V lost 3 bases and J 0 bases, leaving 18 bases between the germline ends. Germline V lookup: CDR1 KGHSH, CDR2 LQKENI. CDR3 region: CASSPTPGGVGSGNTIYF. The CDR3 DNA reads as TGTGCCAGCTCACCCACACCGGGTGGGGTCGGCTCTGGAAACACCATATATTTT.

The chain links TRBV27 to TRBJ2-2, with unresolved D. Between the trimmed V and J ends, which lost 5 bases and 1 base, there was a span of 17 bases. The germline V gene encodes CDR1 MNHEY and CDR2 SMNVEV (reference sequence). The CDR3 sequence is 17 residues long. This chain's CDR3 is CASSTDWVLLNTGELFF. The CDR3 DNA reads as TGTGCCAGCAGTACTGATTGGGTTTTGTTGAACACCGGGGAGCTGTTTTTT.